The clone carrying this TCR beta chain was seen repeatedly, ten times or more. Its antigen is unknown. The junction and the germline gene differ at one end; a read error may be behind it. This record comes from a study of T cells in Graves' hyperthyroidism and ophthalmopathy. Points from the study as a whole: A 13 V-J model separated ophthalmopathy from stable hyperthyroidism. Most clonotypes expanded in thyroid above 0.001 were likewise present in blood.

Germline lookup yields CDR1 SGHVS and CDR2 FQNEAQ. This CDR3 spans 13 amino acids. It was uncontrolled infection, other autoimmune disease, pregnancy or lactation that excluded patients. PBMCs stemmed from around 10 ml fresh peripheral blood. There were TCR beta CDR3 regions amplified from RNA transcripts. During a first-round RT-PCR of the TCR CDR3, the HTBI primer set was used. TCRdb analysed the multiplex PCR reads with MiXCR anew, one entry per CDR3 protein. Here the sample spans 550,000 to 700,000 distinct CDR3 sequences, under 15% being singletons. This rearrangement joins TRBV7-8 to TRBJ2-5; 10 bases are shared with TRBD2. Sequenced material: blood. The receptor's source is a woman aged 40 to 50 with Graves' ophthalmopathy. Here the CDR3 reads CASSLAGAGTQYF. CDR3 coding DNA: TGTGCCAGCAGCCTAGCGGGAGCTGGGACCCAGTACTTC.